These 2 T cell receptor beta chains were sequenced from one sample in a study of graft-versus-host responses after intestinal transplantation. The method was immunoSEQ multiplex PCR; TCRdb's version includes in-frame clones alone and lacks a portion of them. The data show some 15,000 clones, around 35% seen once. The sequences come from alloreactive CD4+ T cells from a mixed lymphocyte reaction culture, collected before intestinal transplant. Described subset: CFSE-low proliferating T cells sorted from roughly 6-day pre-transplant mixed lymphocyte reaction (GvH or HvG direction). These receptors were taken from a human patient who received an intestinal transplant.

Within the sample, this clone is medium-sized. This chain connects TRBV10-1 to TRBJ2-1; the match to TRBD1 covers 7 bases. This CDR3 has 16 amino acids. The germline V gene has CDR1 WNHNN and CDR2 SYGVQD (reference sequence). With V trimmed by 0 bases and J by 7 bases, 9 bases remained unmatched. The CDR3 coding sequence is TGCGCCAGCAGTGAGTCAGGACAGGCGATTAGTAATGAGCAGTTCTTC. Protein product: CASSESGQAISNEQFF.

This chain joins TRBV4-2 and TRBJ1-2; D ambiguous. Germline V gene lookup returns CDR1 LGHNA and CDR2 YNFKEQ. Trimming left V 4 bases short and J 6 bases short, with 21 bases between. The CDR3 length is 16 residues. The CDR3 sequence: CASSLKTGANFDGYTF. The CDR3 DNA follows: TGTGCCAGCAGCCTAAAGACCGGCGCCAATTTCGATGGCTACACCTTC.